A single sample gave rise to the 28 T cell receptor beta chains below, sequenced in a study of blood T cell repertoires in COVID-19. The repertoire was sequenced with immunoSEQ multiplex PCR; TCRdb's copy has only in-frame clones and lacks some. The sample has about 21,000 clones; about four fifths are singletons. Material: peripheral blood. The receptors derive from a human donor in a cohort sampled during active COVID-19.

Written as DNA, the CDR3 is TGTGCCAGCAGTTGGATAGCGGCAAGCTACGAGCAGTACTTC. It yields the protein CASSWIAASYEQYF. The chain uses TRBV28 and TRBJ2-7; possible D gene TRBD2, 6 bases. The CDR3 is 14 amino acids. CDR1 MDHEN and CDR2 SYDVKM come from the germline V gene. Trimming cost V 4 bases and J 3 bases, with 13 bases left between them.

This chain joins TRBV4-2 and TRBJ2-1; the match to TRBD2 covers 12 bases. Trimming took 7 bases from V and 4 from J; bases not matched to a gene: 8. Germline V gives CDR1 LGHNA, CDR2 YNFKEQ. This CDR3 comprises 16 residues. Written as DNA, the CDR3 is TGTGCCAGCAACCGACTAGCGGGGGCCACTTACAATGAGCAGTTCTTC. Its translation is CASNRLAGATYNEQFF.

Only one count was recorded for this clone. This sequence joins TRBV5-1 and TRBJ2-5, with D tentatively TRBD2 (6 bases). V dropped 2 bases and J dropped 5 bases, with 25 bases sitting between them. Germline CDR1 is SGHRS and CDR2 is YFSETQ. This CDR3 spans 18 amino acids. Here the CDR3 DNA reads TGCGCCAGCAGCTTAGGGGACTGGGTTGCGAGCGGCTGGGAGACCCAGTACTTC. As protein: CASSLGDWVASGWETQYF.

This clone was picked up one time. The V gene is TRBV27, the J gene TRBJ2-7, with TRBD2 matching 7 bases. Germline trimming cut 3 bases from V and 3 bases from J; bases unmatched to any gene: 2. Germline assignment: CDR1 MNHEY and CDR2 SMNVEV (reference sequence). The CDR3 has 13 amino acids. Here the CDR3 reads CASSFGGVYEQYF. DNA of the CDR3: TGTGCCAGCAGTTTTGGGGGGGTCTACGAGCAGTACTTC.

This clone appeared once. The chain combines TRBV5-6 with TRBJ1-1; the D is unclear. Trimming pared 0 bases from V and 1 base from J, leaving 10 bases between. Germline V gene sequence: CDR1 SGHDT, CDR2 YYEEEE. CDR3 size: 15 residues. CDR3 in amino acids: CASSLAILANTEAFF. The CDR3 DNA is TGTGCCAGCAGCTTGGCCATACTAGCGAACACTGAAGCTTTCTTT.

This clone was recorded only once. The chain has TRBV2 and TRBJ2-7; 7 nucleotides align to TRBD1. Germline CDR1 SNHLY, CDR2 FYNNEI. The junction had 4 bases not matched to a gene; V was cut back by 4 bases and J by 4 bases. The CDR3 runs 13 residues. CDR3 loop: CASSVQGNYEQYF. The CDR3 DNA follows: TGTGCCAGCAGTGTACAGGGGAATTACGAGCAGTACTTC. Full variable domain (outside the CDR3, taken from reference TRBV2 and TRBJ2-7): EPEVTQTPSHQVTQMGQEVILRCVPISNHLYFYWYRQILGQKVEFLVSFYNNEISEKSEIFDDQFSVERPDGSNFTLKIRSTKLEDSAMYFCASSVQGNYEQYFGPGTRLTVT.

This CDR3 is CASSIEQGAVNTEAFF. Here the CDR3 DNA reads TGTGCCAGTAGTATAGAGCAGGGGGCGGTGAACACTGAAGCTTTCTTT. The chain combines TRBV19 with TRBJ1-1, with 8 bases matching TRBD1. Trimming took 0 bases from V and 0 from J; bases not matched to a gene: 3. Germline V gives CDR1 LNHDA, CDR2 SQIVND (reference sequence). The CDR3 length is 16 residues. The variable domain in full, with the rest retrieved from reference TRBV19 and TRBJ1-1, is DGGITQSPKYLFRKEGQNVTLSCEQNLNHDAMYWYRQDPGQGLRLIYYSQIVNDFQKGDIAEGYSVSREKKESFPLTVTSAQKNPTAFYLCASSIEQGAVNTEAFFGQGTRLTVV.

Only one count was recorded for this clone. This chain joins TRBV19 and TRBJ1-5; D possibly corresponds to TRBD1 (5 bases). V was trimmed by 3 bases and J by 3 bases, leaving 18 bases between them. The CDR3 runs 17 residues. CDR1 LNHDA and CDR2 SQIVND come from the germline V gene (reference sequence). This CDR3 is CASSIGAAQGYNQPQHF. In DNA, the CDR3 is TGTGCCAGTAGTATTGGGGCAGCTCAAGGATACAATCAGCCCCAGCATTTT.

This chain joins TRBV10-1 and TRBJ2-1, with 7 bases identical to TRBD1. The CDR3 extends over 15 amino acids. The germline V gene encodes CDR1 WNHNN and CDR2 SYGVQD (reference sequence). V lost 5 bases, J lost 6 bases, and 10 bases stayed unmatched. CDR3 in DNA: TGCGCCAGCAGTCCCGGACAGGTTGAGAGCAATGAGCAGTTCTTC. Translated: CASSPGQVESNEQFF.

The chain combines TRBV27 with TRBJ1-2, with 8 bases identical to TRBD1. Losses at the gene ends were 6 bases for V and 7 bases for J; bases not matched to a gene: 7. CDR3 size: 13 residues. Per the germline V gene, CDR1 is MNHEY and CDR2 is SMNVEV (reference sequence). CDR3 DNA: TGTGCCAGCAGCCCAGACAGGGGTGGTGGCTACACCTTC. It yields the protein CASSPDRGGGYTF.

This chain uses TRBV20-1 with TRBJ1-4; no clear D gene. The CDR3 has 13 amino acids. Trimming took off 3 bases at V and 7 bases at J, with 12 bases between the two ends. Germline CDR1 DFQATT, CDR2 SNEGSKA (reference sequence). The CDR3 protein is CSASSPASEKLFF. The CDR3 nucleotides are TGCAGTGCTAGTTCGCCAGCTAGTGAAAAACTGTTTTTT.

The sample holds one count of this clone. The chain couples TRBV5-1 to TRBJ2-5; tentative D call: TRBD1 (5 bases). CDR3 length: 14 residues. Germline V gene sequence: CDR1 SGHRS, CDR2 YFSETQ. Trimming shortened V by 0 bases and J by 4 bases, and 10 bases separated the two germline ends. The chain's CDR3 is CASSLVGVGETQYF. CDR3 DNA: TGCGCCAGCAGCTTGGTAGGGGTGGGAGAGACCCAGTACTTC.

This clone was observed once. The chain carries TRBV5-1 and TRBJ2-2; D unresolved. Trimming shortened V by 0 bases and J by 2 bases, and 8 bases separated the two germline ends. The CDR3 is made up of 15 amino acids. The germline V gene encodes CDR1 SGHRS and CDR2 YFSETQ. CDR3 protein: CASSLAPSNTGELFF. The CDR3 coding sequence is TGCGCCAGCAGCTTGGCACCTAGTAACACCGGGGAGCTGTTTTTT.

V is TRBV29-1 and J is TRBJ1-1; possible D gene TRBD1, 5 bases. V was pared by 6 bases and J by 1 base, with 12 bases between. The germline CDR1 and CDR2 sequences are SQVTM and ANQGSEA. There are 13 residues in the CDR3. CDR3 nucleotide sequence: TGCAGCGTGGTCCGACAGCCGAACACTGAAGCTTTCTTT. This encodes CSVVRQPNTEAFF. Filled out from reference TRBV29-1 and TRBJ1-1, the complete variable domain reads SAVISQKPSRDICQRGTSLTIQCQVDSQVTMMFWYRQQPGQSLTLIATANQGSEATYESGFVIDKFPISRPNLTFSTLTVSNMSPEDSSIYLCSVVRQPNTEAFFGQGTRLTVV.

The V and J genes are TRBV5-1 and TRBJ2-2; the D gene is possibly TRBD1 (5 bases). The CDR3 runs 16 residues. Germline CDR1 is SGHRS and CDR2 is YFSETQ. V gave up 4 bases and J gave up 3 bases, with 16 bases separating them. CDR3: CASSPRGAGDTGELFF. CDR3 nucleotide sequence: TGCGCCAGCAGCCCACGTGGGGCAGGTGACACCGGGGAGCTGTTTTTT.

The chain recombines TRBV4-1 with TRBJ1-2; D not resolved. Trimming removed 7 bases from V and 4 bases from J, with 19 bases in between. The germline gives CDR1 MGHRA, CDR2 YSYEKL. This CDR3 has 15 amino acids. CDR3 DNA: TGCGCCAGCAAACCATTAGGAGTGCCGCTCTATGGCTACACCTTC. This gives the protein CASKPLGVPLYGYTF.

V is TRBV27 and J is TRBJ2-7; TRBD2 agrees at 7 bases. After removal of 0 bases from V and 4 bases from J, the junction contained 27 bases not matched to a gene. The length of the CDR3 is 22 residues. The germline gives CDR1 MNHEY, CDR2 SMNVEV (reference sequence). CDR3 amino acids: CASSLSPGGTPDGRRKLYEQYF. The CDR3 bases are TGTGCCAGCAGTTTATCCCCGGGGGGTACACCGGACGGACGCCGAAAGCTTTACGAGCAGTACTTC.

There are a few counts of this clone. This chain uses TRBV12-5 with TRBJ1-4; 9 positions agree with TRBD1. The CDR3 loop spans 14 amino acids. With 6 bases clipped from V and 8 bases from J, the junction kept 7 bases outside the gene matches. The V gene's germline CDR1 is LGHNT and CDR2 FRNRAP. The CDR3 nucleotides read TGTGCTAGTGGCCAGGGACAGGGACGCGAAAAACTGTTTTTT. Translation gives CASGQGQGREKLFF.

This clone turned up a few times. The CDR3 DNA is TGTGCCAGCAGCTTCGGACAGGGCATCTACGAGCAGTACTTC. It translates to CASSFGQGIYEQYF. This chain connects TRBV7-9 to TRBJ2-7; TRBD1 matches at 8 bases. Trimming took 3 bases from V and 3 from J; bases not matched to a gene: 4. The germline gives CDR1 SEHNR, CDR2 FQNEAQ (reference sequence). The CDR3 consists of 14 residues.

This chain links TRBV19 with TRBJ1-1, with D perhaps TRBD1 (6 bases). Looked up from germline, CDR1 is LNHDA and CDR2 is SQIVND (reference sequence). This CDR3 contains 18 residues. V was clipped by 1 base and J by 0 bases, with 18 bases between them. The CDR3 bases are TGTGCCAGTAGTATAGTCTCCCCAACAGGGAGGGTGAACACTGAAGCTTTCTTT. Its protein product is CASSIVSPTGRVNTEAFF.

This chain joins TRBV6-5 and TRBJ1-2; TRBD1 is a possible D gene (6 bases). The germline V gene encodes CDR1 MNHEY and CDR2 SVGAGI. CDR3 length equals 16 residues. V lost 2 bases and J lost 8, with 21 bases in between. CDR3: CASSYLGGGEGVGYTF. For the CDR3, the DNA is TGTGCCAGCAGTTACCTCGGAGGGGGGGAGGGGGTCGGCTACACCTTC.

The chain uses TRBV28 and TRBJ2-3; a possible D gene is TRBD2 (6 bases). Trimming took off 2 bases at V and 0 bases at J, with 9 bases between the two ends. Germline CDR1 MDHEN, CDR2 SYDVKM. This CDR3 has 15 residues. The CDR3 region is CASSLHGTSTDTQYF. CDR3 in DNA: TGTGCCAGCAGTTTACACGGGACTAGCACAGATACGCAGTATTTT.

This clone was observed a single time. V gene TRBV7-8 combines with J gene TRBJ1-2; a possible D gene is TRBD1 (5 bases). Germline CDR1 SGHVS, CDR2 FQNEAQ. The CDR3 has 16 residues. The V gene lost 6 bases and the J gene lost 5 bases, with 22 bases spanning the gap. CDR3 in amino acids: CASRRGGQGGRYGYTF. Here the CDR3 DNA reads TGTGCCAGCAGGCGAGGAGGTCAGGGTGGAAGGTATGGCTACACCTTC.

V and J are TRBV3-1 (or the pseudogene TRBV3-2) and TRBJ1-6; perhaps TRBD1 as D (5 bases). Looked up from germline, CDR1 is LGHDT and CDR2 is YNNKEL (reference sequence). The CDR3 length is 16 residues. V was clipped by 4 bases and J by 0 bases, with 10 bases between them. CDR3 protein: CASSPRQSSYNSPLHF. CDR3 nucleotide sequence: TGTGCCAGCAGCCCAAGACAGAGCTCCTATAATTCACCCCTCCACTTT.

V and J are TRBV27 and TRBJ1-1; D uncertain. The length of the CDR3 is 13 residues. V lost 2 bases to trimming and J lost 1 base, with 5 bases between them. Per germline, CDR1 MNHEY and CDR2 SMNVEV (reference sequence). This CDR3 reads CASSLGQNTEAFF. CDR3 sequence (DNA): TGTGCCAGCAGTTTAGGCCAGAACACTGAAGCTTTCTTT.

This clone has only one observation. The rearrangement links TRBV5-4 to TRBJ2-1; D might be TRBD2 (5 bases). The CDR3 sequence is 13 residues long. Germline CDR1 SGHNT, CDR2 YYREEE (reference sequence). V lost 0 bases and J lost 6, with 7 bases in between. Written as DNA, the CDR3 is TGTGCCAGCAGCTTGGGAGGGATCAATGAGCAGTTCTTC. Its translation is CASSLGGINEQFF. Drawing the rest from reference TRBV5-4 and TRBJ2-1, the complete variable domain is ETGVTQSPTHLIKTRGQQVTLRCSSQSGHNTVSWYQQALGQGPQFIFQYYREEENGRGNFPPRFSGLQFPNYSSELNVNALELDDSALYLCASSLGGINEQFFGPGTRLTVL.

The chain is built from TRBV2 and TRBJ2-3; 7 bases agree with TRBD1. The CDR3 contains 14 residues. Germline trimming cut 9 bases from V and 2 bases from J; bases unmatched to any gene: 8. CDR1 and CDR2 (germline): SNHLY, FYNNEI. The CDR3 DNA follows: TGTGCCAGTTATAAAGGGGGCCCCACAGATACGCAGTATTTT. This codes for CASYKGGPTDTQYF.

V usage is TRBV9 and J usage is TRBJ2-7; 8 bases fit TRBD1. Germline CDR1 reads SGDLS; CDR2 reads YYNGEE. The CDR3 totals 13 residues. V lost 4 bases and J lost 2; bases outside the gene matches: 2. The DNA for the CDR3 is TGTGCCAGCAGCCCGGGACAGGCCTACGAGCAGTACTTC. Its translation: CASSPGQAYEQYF.